The 27 T cell receptor beta chains presented below share a single source sample, sequenced in a study of OX40 agonist ivuxolimab in advanced cancers. TCRdb's copy holds only in-frame clones and misses some; the assay was immunoSEQ multiplex PCR. The table has about 64,000 clones, 80% to 90% seen once. The specimen was CD4+ or CD8+ T cells sorted from blood, collected in a trial of the OX40 agonist ivuxolimab. The receptor set was obtained from an adult with an advanced solid tumor such as melanoma, head and neck, liver or kidney cancer.

The chain uses TRBV1 and TRBJ2-5; TRBD1, as called in the table, went unchecked against the DNA. TRBV1 is a listed pseudogene. The CDR3 is 14 residues long. CDR3 bases: TGCACCAGCAGCCAGGACAGAGTATGGGAGACCCAGTACTTC. It is translated as CTSSQDRVWETQYF.

The rearrangement links TRBV9 to TRBJ2-1, with D perhaps being TRBD1 or TRBD2 (5 bases each). The CDR3 has 15 amino acids. The germline V and J ends were trimmed by 4 bases and 5 bases, with 16 bases remaining between them. Germline assignment: CDR1 SGDLS and CDR2 YYNGEE. CDR3 nucleotides: TGTGCCAGCAGCCCCGGGACGTTTAACGACAATGAGCAGTTCTTC. Amino acid sequence: CASSPGTFNDNEQFF.

The chain recombines TRBV2 with TRBJ1-3, with 7 nucleotides matching TRBD1. This CDR3 region has 12 residues. V was clipped by 11 bases and J by 9 bases; unmatched bases: 10. Germline values: CDR1 SNHLY, CDR2 FYNNEI. CDR3 sequence: CAPRGDSGTIYF. CDR3 in DNA: TGTGCCCCCAGGGGGGATTCGGGCACCATATATTTT.

V gene TRBV9 combines with J gene TRBJ2-1; D is uncertain. Trimming removed 4 bases at V and 0 bases at J, with 11 bases between. Germline CDR1 reads SGDLS; CDR2 reads YYNGEE. The CDR3 spans 15 residues. The CDR3 spells CASSTDPSSYNEQFF. CDR3 DNA sequence: TGTGCCAGCAGCACCGACCCAAGCTCCTACAATGAGCAGTTCTTC.

With regard to this clone: At the DNA level, this CDR3 is encoded by other sequences in the same sample as well. The V call is TRBV27, the J call TRBJ2-3; 9 positions match TRBD1. Germline V lookup: CDR1 MNHEY, CDR2 SMNVEV (reference sequence). The CDR3 spans 15 residues. V lost 3 bases to trimming and J lost 1 base; unmatched junction nucleotides: 2. In DNA, the CDR3 is TGTGCCAGCAGTTTGAGGGACAGGGGCACAGATACGCAGTATTTT. Protein product: CASSLRDRGTDTQYF.

The rearrangement uses TRBV6-1 and TRBJ1-3; the D gene is possibly TRBD1 (5 bases). Trimming removed 7 bases at V and 4 bases at J, with 17 bases between. CDR3 size: 15 residues. Germline-derived CDR1 and CDR2 are MNHNS and SASEGT. For the CDR3, the DNA is TGTGCCAGCAACCTGGGGGGGGGTTTCGGAAACACCATATATTTT. Amino acids: CASNLGGGFGNTIYF.

This chain uses TRBV4-1 with TRBJ1-5, with D hard to call. The V end lost 0 bases, the J end lost 3 bases, and 6 bases lay between the germline ends. This CDR3 spans 14 amino acids. Germline V CDR1 and CDR2: MGHRA, YSYEKL. The CDR3 nucleotides are TGCGCCAGCAGCCAAGAAGGCACCAATCAGCCCCAGCATTTT. Protein product: CASSQEGTNQPQHF.

The chain couples TRBV5-6 to TRBJ1-3; 7 positions match TRBD1. After removal of 4 bases from V and 3 bases from J, the junction contained 4 bases not matched to a gene. Per germline, CDR1 SGHDT and CDR2 YYEEEE. The CDR3 consists of 14 residues. The CDR3 DNA follows: TGTGCCAGCAGCCCGACAGGGTTTGGAAACACCATATATTTT. This gives the protein CASSPTGFGNTIYF.

This chain connects TRBV9 to TRBJ2-5; 7 bases align to TRBD2. The CDR3 totals 15 residues. The germline CDR1 and CDR2 sequences are SGDLS and YYNGEE. J was trimmed by 1 base and V by 2 bases; bases with no gene match: 5. The CDR3 region is CASSVGGRPQETQYF. Here the CDR3 DNA reads TGTGCCAGCAGCGTGGGAGGGAGGCCCCAAGAGACCCAGTACTTC.

The rearrangement uses TRBV7-3 and TRBJ2-1; tentatively, D is TRBD1 (5 bases). Trimming took 5 bases from V and 8 from J, leaving 13 bases between them. The germline V gene has CDR1 SGHTA and CDR2 FQGTGA. There are 13 residues in the CDR3. CDR3 DNA sequence: TGTGCCAGCAGCCCCTCAGGGTGGGATGAGCAGTTCTTC. Protein product: CASSPSGWDEQFF.

This rearrangement joins TRBV6-1 to TRBJ2-2; no firm D call. V gave up 10 bases and J gave up 5 bases, with 17 bases separating them. The CDR3 runs to 14 residues. CDR1 and CDR2 (germline): MNHNS, SASEGT. CDR3 sequence: CATSSPWVTGELFF. CDR3 DNA sequence: TGTGCCACCTCCTCTCCGTGGGTAACCGGGGAGCTGTTTTTT.

This clone was recorded only once. The chain joins TRBV4-1 to TRBJ1-1; 7 bases are a match to TRBD1. Trimming removed 1 base from V and 1 base from J; junction bases left unmatched: 3. Looked up from germline, CDR1 is MGHRA and CDR2 is YSYEKL. The CDR3 has 15 amino acids. CDR3 amino acids: CASSQAPGGNTEAFF. In DNA form, the CDR3 reads TGCGCCAGCAGCCAAGCTCCAGGGGGGAACACTGAAGCTTTCTTT.

The rearrangement links TRBV19 to TRBJ2-1; unclear D gene. This CDR3 comprises 14 residues. V lost 3 bases and J 8 bases, leaving 14 bases between the germline ends. Germline CDR1 is LNHDA and CDR2 is SQIVND (reference sequence). In DNA, the CDR3 is TGTGCCAGTAGTATTCGGCCTCTCGACCATGAGCAGTTCTTC. It yields the protein CASSIRPLDHEQFF.

The chain is built from TRBV19 and TRBJ1-1, with 7 bases fitting TRBD1. The CDR3 spans 15 residues. Germline V gene data show CDR1 as LNHDA and CDR2 as SQIVND (reference sequence). V lost 4 bases and J lost 0; bases outside the gene matches: 5. Here the CDR3 reads CASSRTGLLNTEAFF. The CDR3, as DNA: TGTGCCAGTAGTAGGACAGGCCTCCTGAACACTGAAGCTTTCTTT. The whole variable domain, remainder taken from reference TRBV19 and TRBJ1-1, is DGGITQSPKYLFRKEGQNVTLSCEQNLNHDAMYWYRQDPGQGLRLIYYSQIVNDFQKGDIAEGYSVSREKKESFPLTVTSAQKNPTAFYLCASSRTGLLNTEAFFGQGTRLTVV.

The rearrangement links TRBV13 to TRBJ1-1; D perhaps matches TRBD1 (5 bases). Germline assignment: CDR1 PRHDT and CDR2 FYEKMQ (reference sequence). Deletions cut 8 bases from V and 3 bases from J, with 13 bases between. This CDR3 contains 13 residues. The DNA of the CDR3 is TGTGCCAGCTCCCAGCCGGGGGACACTGAAGCTTTCTTT. Amino acid sequence: CASSQPGDTEAFF. Complete variable domain (other parts from reference TRBV13 and TRBJ1-1): AAGVIQSPRHLIKEKRETATLKCYPIPRHDTVYWYQQGPGQDPQFLISFYEKMQSDKGSIPDRFSAQQFSDYHSELNMSSLELGDSALYFCASSQPGDTEAFFGQGTRLTVV.

The genes are TRBV2 and TRBJ2-7, with 9 bases aligning to TRBD2. V gave up 6 bases and J gave up 3 bases; unmatched junction bases: 3. There are 13 residues in the CDR3. CDR1 SNHLY and CDR2 FYNNEI come from the germline V gene. The CDR3 DNA sequence: TGTGCCAGCAGGGGGACTAGCAGCTACGAGCAGTACTTC. This translates into CASRGTSSYEQYF.

V usage is TRBV7-8 and J usage is TRBJ2-6; D assignment may be TRBD1 or TRBD2 (5 bases each). The CDR3 length is 19 residues. Germline CDR1 and CDR2: SGHVS and FQNEAQ. V gave up 5 bases and J gave up 0 bases, with 20 bases separating them. CDR3 region: CASSPRLRDGPSGANVLTF. CDR3 coding DNA: TGTGCCAGCAGCCCCCGTTTGAGGGACGGTCCCTCTGGGGCCAACGTCCTGACTTTC. Looking up the rest from reference TRBV7-8 and TRBJ2-6 gives the full variable domain: GAGVSQSPRYKVAKRGQDVALRCDPISGHVSLFWYQQALGQGPEFLTYFQNEAQLDKSGLPSDRFFAERPEGSVSTLKIQRTQQEDSAVYLCASSPRLRDGPSGANVLTFGAGSRLTVL.

This clone was detected once. CDR3 sequence: CASSLRDLTGANGYTF. In DNA form, the CDR3 reads TGCGCCAGCAGCCTCCGGGATCTAACAGGGGCCAATGGCTACACCTTC. The gene calls are TRBV5-1 and TRBJ1-2; 7 nucleotides match TRBD1. Germline CDR1 and CDR2: SGHRS and YFSETQ. V shed 4 bases and J 6 bases; nucleotides not matched to a gene: 15. The CDR3 consists of 16 residues.

The CDR3: CASSLGQGVLYNEQFF. For the CDR3, the DNA is TGTGCCAGCAGCTTAGGGCAAGGTGTTCTCTACAATGAGCAGTTCTTC. The V call is TRBV11-2, the J call TRBJ2-1, with no clear D. This CDR3 region has 16 residues. V gave up 1 base and J gave up 3 bases, with 13 bases separating them. The germline V gene encodes CDR1 SGHAT and CDR2 FQNNGV.

The chain is built from TRBV11-3 and TRBJ2-7; 7 bases are shared with TRBD1. With 5 bases clipped from V and 6 bases from J, the junction kept 4 bases outside the gene matches. Germline CDR1 reads SGHNT; CDR2 reads YENEEA. This CDR3 has 12 amino acids. This CDR3 reads CASSTTGIEQYF. CDR3 DNA sequence: TGTGCCAGCAGCACGACAGGGATCGAGCAGTACTTC.

The genes are TRBV2 and TRBJ1-2, with D possibly matching TRBD1 (5 bases). CDR3 length equals 14 residues. Per germline, CDR1 SNHLY and CDR2 FYNNEI. Trimming stripped 10 bases from V and 1 base from J, with 16 bases between. The CDR3 nucleotides read TGTGCCACTAACGTGGGGGGACTTAACTATGGCTACACCTTC. Translating it yields CATNVGGLNYGYTF.

The chain links TRBV27 to TRBJ2-2, with TRBD2 matching over 7 bases. CDR3 length: 13 amino acids. Germline V gene sequence: CDR1 MNHEY, CDR2 SMNVEV (reference sequence). V trimming: 10 bases; J trimming: 2 bases; junction bases outside the gene matches: 4. The CDR3: CATGGTNTGELFF. Written as DNA, the CDR3 is TGTGCCACGGGAGGAACAAACACCGGGGAGCTGTTTTTT.

The rearrangement uses TRBV27 and TRBJ2-1; a weak D match, TRBD1 (5 bases). The CDR3 consists of 12 residues. V gave up 6 bases and J gave up 7 bases, with 10 bases separating them. CDR1 is MNHEY and CDR2 is SMNVEV in the germline V gene (reference sequence). CDR3 DNA sequence: TGTGCCAGCAGACTGAACAGGAATGAGCAGTTCTTC. It encodes CASRLNRNEQFF.

The gene calls are TRBV29-1 and TRBJ2-1; 8 bases align to TRBD2. The CDR3 runs 13 residues. J was trimmed by 4 bases and V by 3 bases; bases with no gene match: 2. Germline CDR1 reads SQVTM; CDR2 reads ANQGSEA. The CDR3 is CSVEGGRYNEQFF. The CDR3, as DNA: TGCAGCGTTGAGGGCGGGAGGTACAATGAGCAGTTCTTC.

The chain recombines TRBV5-6 with TRBJ2-1, with 8 bases that match TRBD2. Trimming cost V 4 bases and J 6 bases; bases outside gene matches: 12. This CDR3 has 16 amino acids. Germline V gene lookup returns CDR1 SGHDT and CDR2 YYEEEE. The CDR3 loop reads CASSPEAAGDSNEQFF. The CDR3 coding sequence is TGTGCCAGCAGCCCCGAGGCAGCGGGAGACTCCAATGAGCAGTTCTTC. The full variable domain, rest sourced from reference TRBV5-6 and TRBJ2-1, is DAGVTQSPTHLIKTRGQQVTLRCSPKSGHDTVSWYQQALGQGPQFIFQYYEEEERQRGNFPDRFSGHQFPNYSSELNVNALLLGDSALYLCASSPEAAGDSNEQFFGPGTRLTVL.

This sequence joins TRBV5-4 and TRBJ2-3, with 10 bases fitting TRBD1. The J segment lost 5 bases and the V segment lost 4 bases, leaving 10 bases of the junction unmatched. Germline CDR1 SGHNT, CDR2 YYREEE (reference sequence). This CDR3 has 16 amino acids. The CDR3 here is CASSETTGGAGDTQYF. The CDR3 nucleotides read TGTGCCAGCAGCGAGACGACAGGGGGCGCGGGAGATACGCAGTATTTT.

The rearrangement links TRBV7-9 to TRBJ2-7; TRBD1 or TRBD2 may be the D gene (6 bases each). Per germline, CDR1 SEHNR and CDR2 FQNEAQ (reference sequence). This CDR3 comprises 16 residues. Deletions cut 4 bases from V and 0 bases from J, with 16 bases between. CDR3 loop: CASSSPGGLYSYEQYF. The DNA for the CDR3 is TGTGCCAGCAGCTCCCCTGGGGGGCTCTACTCCTACGAGCAGTACTTC. The whole variable domain, remainder taken from reference TRBV7-9 and TRBJ2-7, is DTGVSQNPRHKITKRGQNVTFRCDPISEHNRLYWYRQTLGQGPEFLTYFQNEAQLEKSRLLSDRFSAERPKGSFSTLEIQRTEQGDSAMYLCASSSPGGLYSYEQYFGPGTRLTVT.